Detailed here is one T cell receptor (beta chain). The data were obtained in a study of T-cell memory formation after mild COVID-19. The V and J ends lost 6 bases and 5 bases respectively, with 4 bases between them. This CDR3 comprises 11 residues. MiXCR was run by TCRdb on the 5' RACE reads, yielding one entry per CDR3 protein. The table includes more than 250,000 distinct CDR3 sequences, more than 15% detected once. The sample taken for sequencing was PBMCs or a T cell subset sorted from them (not recorded which). This TCR was sampled from a young man who had mild COVID-19 (a few samples of this study predate the infection). Cell type and time point are not known. The rearrangement uses TRBV12-3 or TRBV12-4 and TRBJ2-2, with unresolved D. The CDR3 sequence: CASRRTGELFF. The CDR3 DNA follows: TGTGCCAGCAGACGGACCGGGGAGCTGTTTTTT.